Sequencing of this TCR beta chain was carried out in a study of blood T cell dynamics during melanoma immunotherapy. General study findings and limits: Disease-control patients' PBMC repertoires became either more clonal or more diverse at W3.

Time point in this sample: week 3, after first cycle of checkpoint inhibitor. Patients had no prior systemic cancer treatment, immunosuppressants or other active cancers. Method: immunoSEQ multiplex PCR; TCRdb's copy keeps in-frame clones and lacks some. The sample records 8,000 to 9,000 clones, nearly 90% being singletons. This clone has a handful of counts. Its cognate antigen is unknown. This TCR was sampled from a human donor with melanoma. Sequenced material: blood, taken from a patient treated with checkpoint blockade.

DNA for the CDR3: TGTGCCAGCGCTCCCAGGGACACTGAAGCTTTCTTT. Amino acid sequence: CASAPRDTEAFF. This rearrangement joins TRBV6-1 to TRBJ1-1, with TRBD1 as a possible D gene (5 bases). V lost 8 bases, J lost 3 bases, and 10 bases lay in between. CDR1 and CDR2 from the germline V gene are MNHNS and SASEGT. The CDR3 is 12 amino acids.